This is a list of T cell receptor beta chains from one sample in a study of cytomegalovirus exposure and HLA in healthy donors. Generated by immunoSEQ multiplex PCR, the TCRdb table keeps only in-frame clones and is missing some. Of about 200,000 clones in the sample, around 86% were seen once. Sequenced material: PBMCs. Every receptor here comes from a middle-aged woman in good health and CMV-seronegative. Both conserved end residues are part of each CDR3. Fields, in order: D gene, J gene, clone size, V gene, CDR3 DNA, CDR3 protein. The D gene is left open where the match is weak. Size is omitted from some rows. Given values are once, few, many or a class for expanded clones.

D: -
J: TRBJ2-2
size: -
V: TRBV4-2
DNA: TGTGCCAGCAGCCCCCGCCCAGAGAACACCGGGGAGCTGTTTTTT
CDR3: CASSPRPENTGELFF

D: -
J: TRBJ1-1
size: -
V: TRBV28
DNA: TGTGCCAGCAGGACAGGGAACACTGAAGCTTTCTTT
CDR3: CASRTGNTEAFF

D: TRBD1
J: TRBJ1-4
size: -
V: TRBV29-1
DNA: TGCAGCGTTGAAGAGGTCGACAGGGGGAATGAAAAACTGTTTTTT
CDR3: CSVEEVDRGNEKLFF

D: TRBD1
J: TRBJ1-5
size: -
V: TRBV28
DNA: TGTGCCAGCAGTTTAAGACTACAGGGGGCTGGCAATCAGCCCCAGCATTTT
CDR3: CASSLRLQGAGNQPQHF

D: -
J: TRBJ2-2
size: -
V: TRBV27
DNA: TGTGCCAGCAGTTGGTGGACTACAGGCACCGGGGAGCTGTTTTTT
CDR3: CASSWWTTGTGELFF

D: -
J: TRBJ2-1
size: -
V: TRBV6-5
DNA: TGTGCCAGCACTATGAGTCGTGATTTGCGCAAGCAGTTCTTC
CDR3: CASTMSRDLRKQFF

D: -
J: TRBJ2-1
size: -
V: TRBV27
DNA: TGTGCCAGCAGTTTTGGAGCTTACAATGAGCAGTTCTTC
CDR3: CASSFGAYNEQFF

D: -
J: TRBJ1-1
size: few
V: TRBV5-1
DNA: TGCGCCAGCAGCTTGGGGGCAGGGCAAGAAGCTTTCTTT
CDR3: CASSLGAGQEAFF

D: TRBD1
J: TRBJ1-3
size: -
V: TRBV5-4
DNA: TGTGCCAGCAGCTCCCAGACAGGGGGAGGAAACACCATATATTTT
CDR3: CASSSQTGGGNTIYF

D: -
J: TRBJ1-2
size: -
V: TRBV13
DNA: TGTGCCAGCAGCTTAGGCAGGGGCGATCTTTCTTATGGCTACACCTTC
CDR3: CASSLGRGDLSYGYTF

D: -
J: TRBJ2-7
size: -
V: TRBV6-1
DNA: TGTGCCAGCAGACGATCAGGGGCGTACGAGCAGTACTTC
CDR3: CASRRSGAYEQYF

D: TRBD1
J: TRBJ1-1
size: -
V: TRBV19
DNA: TGTGCCAGTGTCCGGGACAGGAGCTACTTGAACACTGAAGCTTTCTTT
CDR3: CASVRDRSYLNTEAFF

D: -
J: TRBJ2-7
size: -
V: TRBV6-1
DNA: TGTGCCAGCAGTCTCCGGTCTACAGGGCCCTACGAGCAGTACTTC
CDR3: CASSLRSTGPYEQYF

D: -
J: TRBJ2-5
size: -
V: TRBV7-9
DNA: TGTGCCAGCACCCTACTAGGGACATACCAAGAGACCCAGTACTTC
CDR3: CASTLLGTYQETQYF

D: TRBD2
J: TRBJ2-3
size: few
V: TRBV5-1
DNA: TGCGCCAGCAGCGCTCCGGTGAGACTAGCGGACACAGATACGCAGTATTTT
CDR3: CASSAPVRLADTDTQYF

D: -
J: TRBJ2-2
size: -
V: TRBV2
DNA: TGTGCCAGCAGTCTTAGCGTCGGCGGGGTAACCGGGGAGCTGTTTTTT
CDR3: CASSLSVGGVTGELFF

D: TRBD2
J: TRBJ2-3
size: few
V: TRBV5-1
DNA: TGCGCCAGCAGCCCGGGACTAGCGGGTAGCACAGATACGCAGTATTTT
CDR3: CASSPGLAGSTDTQYF

D: -
J: TRBJ1-1
size: -
V: TRBV6-5
DNA: TGTGCCAGCAGTTACTCTATCCCCGCCGGGGAAGCTTTCTTT
CDR3: CASSYSIPAGEAFF

D: -
J: TRBJ2-7
size: few
V: TRBV11-2
DNA: TGTGCCAGCACCCAGGACAGTTCCGAGCAGTACTTC
CDR3: CASTQDSSEQYF

D: TRBD1
J: TRBJ2-5
size: few
V: TRBV7-3
DNA: TGTGCCAGCAGCTTATACAGGGGCCCGCAAGAGACCCAGTACTTC
CDR3: CASSLYRGPQETQYF

D: -
J: TRBJ2-7
size: once
V: TRBV6-5
DNA: TGTGCCAGCAGTTATGGCTCCGAGCAGTACTTC
CDR3: CASSYGSEQYF

D: -
J: TRBJ1-2
size: -
V: TRBV11-2
DNA: TGTGCCAGCAGCTTAGGTGCAGGGTACTATGGCTACACCTTC
CDR3: CASSLGAGYYGYTF

D: -
J: TRBJ1-5
size: -
V: TRBV19
DNA: TGTGCCAGTAGTATATTCCCTCTGCAGCCCCAGCATTTT
CDR3: CASSIFPLQPQHF

D: -
J: TRBJ1-5
size: -
V: TRBV2
DNA: TGTGCCAGCAGGAAAACAGGGAATAGCAATCAGCCCCAGCATTTT
CDR3: CASRKTGNSNQPQHF

D: -
J: TRBJ2-4
size: -
V: TRBV4-1
DNA: TGCGCCAGCAGCCAAGACTGGGCAGGGGTAAGGGAATTAGCCAAAAACATTCAGTACTTC
CDR3: CASSQDWAGVRELAKNIQYF

D: TRBD1
J: TRBJ2-7
size: -
V: TRBV4-1
DNA: TGCGCCAGCAGCTTGTTCCCGGGACAGGGGGCACCCTACGAGCAGTACTTC
CDR3: CASSLFPGQGAPYEQYF

D: TRBD1
J: TRBJ1-2
size: -
V: TRBV14
DNA: TGTGCCAGCAGCCGCCCAGGGGGCTATGGCTACACCTTC
CDR3: CASSRPGGYGYTF

D: TRBD1
J: TRBJ2-7
size: few
V: TRBV19
DNA: TGTGCCAGTAGTATAGGCGGACAGGGGGCCTACGAGCAGTACTTC
CDR3: CASSIGGQGAYEQYF

D: TRBD1
J: TRBJ2-2
size: -
V: TRBV5-1
DNA: TGCGCCAGCAGCTTCCGACAGGGGGGATTGGTGAACACCGGGGAGCTGTTTTTT
CDR3: CASSFRQGGLVNTGELFF

D: TRBD1
J: TRBJ2-1
size: -
V: TRBV5-1
DNA: TGCGCCAGCAGCTTGGGACAGGGTGCGAATGAGCAGTTCTTC
CDR3: CASSLGQGANEQFF

D: -
J: TRBJ1-2
size: -
V: TRBV5-4
DNA: TGTGCCAGCAGCTTGGGAGGGTATGGCTACACCTTC
CDR3: CASSLGGYGYTF

D: TRBD1
J: TRBJ1-2
size: -
V: TRBV15
DNA: TGTGCCACCAGCAGAGCCCTTCGACAGGGTGGCTACACCTTC
CDR3: CATSRALRQGGYTF

D: -
J: TRBJ2-3
size: -
V: TRBV9
DNA: TGTGCCAGCAGCCCCGATCGCGAGGATACGCAGTATTTT
CDR3: CASSPDREDTQYF

D: -
J: TRBJ1-3
size: -
V: TRBV6-6
DNA: TGTGCTACTGCGAGGGACTCTGGAAACACCATATATTTT
CDR3: CATARDSGNTIYF

D: TRBD2
J: TRBJ2-1
size: -
V: TRBV7-2
DNA: TGTGCCAGCAGACCGGGACTAGGTAATTACAATGAGCAGTTCTTC
CDR3: CASRPGLGNYNEQFF

D: TRBD2
J: TRBJ2-7
size: -
V: TRBV7-2
DNA: TGTGCCAGCAGCTTAGTGCCTAGCGGACCTCTCGAGCAGTACTTC
CDR3: CASSLVPSGPLEQYF

D: -
J: TRBJ2-3
size: -
V: TRBV11-2
DNA: TGTGCCAGCAGCCCCACCTCGGTGGATACGCAGTATTTT
CDR3: CASSPTSVDTQYF

D: TRBD1
J: TRBJ1-5
size: -
V: TRBV28
DNA: TGTGCCAGCAGTTTAGTGAGGACAGGAATAGGGCCCCAGCATTTT
CDR3: CASSLVRTGIGPQHF

D: TRBD2
J: TRBJ2-2
size: -
V: TRBV5-6
DNA: TGTGCCAGCAGCCCCATAGGGACTAGCGGGAGAAGGACCGGGGAGCTGTTTTTT
CDR3: CASSPIGTSGRRTGELFF

D: TRBD1
J: TRBJ1-1
size: -
V: TRBV18
DNA: TGTGCCAGCTCACCAGGACAGGACACTGAAGCTTTCTTT
CDR3: CASSPGQDTEAFF

D: TRBD2
J: TRBJ2-7
size: -
V: TRBV30
DNA: TGTGCCTGGACACTAGCGGGAGACGAGCAGTACTTC
CDR3: CAWTLAGDEQYF

D: -
J: TRBJ1-5
size: few
V: TRBV4-1
DNA: TGCGCCAGCAGCCAATTCTTTACAGGGTCCGTTTTCGGTTCCCCAAATCAGCCCCAGCATTTT
CDR3: CASSQFFTGSVFGSPNQPQHF

D: TRBD2
J: TRBJ2-7
size: -
V: TRBV27
DNA: TGTGCCAGCAGTTTAGGTCCGGGGAGCGGGAGGGGGTACGAGCAGTACTTC
CDR3: CASSLGPGSGRGYEQYF

D: -
J: TRBJ2-5
size: -
V: TRBV7-2
DNA: TGTGCCAGCAGCTTAGTACGGGTTGCCCAAGAGACCCAGTACTTC
CDR3: CASSLVRVAQETQYF

D: TRBD1
J: TRBJ1-3
size: -
V: TRBV6-6
DNA: TGTGCCAGCAGTTACGGACAGGGGACCTCTGGAAACACCATATATTTT
CDR3: CASSYGQGTSGNTIYF

D: TRBD1
J: TRBJ2-5
size: -
V: TRBV6-6
DNA: TGTGCCAGCCGGACAGGGGCGCAAGAGACCCAGTACTTC
CDR3: CASRTGAQETQYF

D: -
J: TRBJ2-7
size: -
V: TRBV19
DNA: TGTGCCAGTAGTCCGTCGGCAGGGGCCTACGAGCAGTACTTC
CDR3: CASSPSAGAYEQYF

D: TRBD1
J: TRBJ1-1
size: -
V: TRBV7-3
DNA: TGTGCCAGCAGCTGGGACAGGGACACTGAAGCTTTCTTT
CDR3: CASSWDRDTEAFF

D: TRBD1
J: TRBJ1-6
size: -
V: TRBV5-1
DNA: TGCGCCAGCAGCGCATCCGGGACAGGGACCCGCTCCTATAATTCACCCCTCCACTTT
CDR3: CASSASGTGTRSYNSPLHF

D: TRBD2
J: TRBJ2-3
size: -
V: TRBV4-2
DNA: TGTGCCAGCAGCCACCCTAGCGGGATCCCAGACGATACGCAGTATTTT
CDR3: CASSHPSGIPDDTQYF

D: -
J: TRBJ2-1
size: -
V: TRBV19
DNA: TGTGCCAGTAGTCCCACTATCTACAATGAGCAGTTCTTC
CDR3: CASSPTIYNEQFF

D: TRBD1
J: TRBJ1-4
size: -
V: TRBV6-6
DNA: TGTGCCAGCAGGGGGCGACAGGGAAGAAATGAAAAACTGTTTTTT
CDR3: CASRGRQGRNEKLFF

D: -
J: TRBJ1-3
size: once
V: TRBV10-3
DNA: TGTGCCATCAGGTTTGGGAGCTCTGGAAACACCATATATTTT
CDR3: CAIRFGSSGNTIYF

D: -
J: TRBJ1-1
size: once
V: TRBV28
DNA: TGTGCCAGCAGTTTCCGGAGGGCGAACACTGAAGCTTTCTTT
CDR3: CASSFRRANTEAFF

D: TRBD2
J: TRBJ2-1
size: few
V: TRBV30
DNA: TGTGCCTGGACTACAAGCGGGAGCTTTTACAATGAGCAGTTCTTC
CDR3: CAWTTSGSFYNEQFF

D: -
J: TRBJ1-1
size: once
V: TRBV2
DNA: TGTGCCAGCAACAGGGCGGGGGGAGACACTGAAGCTTTCTTT
CDR3: CASNRAGGDTEAFF

D: TRBD2
J: TRBJ2-2
size: -
V: TRBV6-5
DNA: TGTGCCAGCAGACGGACTAGCGGTAACACCGGGGAGCTGTTTTTT
CDR3: CASRRTSGNTGELFF

D: -
J: TRBJ2-7
size: -
V: TRBV2
DNA: TGTGCCAGCAGTGCACCCGAAAGAACAGACGAGCAGTACTTC
CDR3: CASSAPERTDEQYF

D: -
J: TRBJ2-1
size: once
V: TRBV9
DNA: TGTGCCAGCAGCGTAGCTGGGGCGCGCTCCTACAATGAGCAGTTCTTC
CDR3: CASSVAGARSYNEQFF

D: -
J: TRBJ1-1
size: once
V: TRBV30
DNA: TGTGCCTGGAGTGTACGCGGCAGGGTCCGAGGTACTGAAGCTTTCTTT
CDR3: CAWSVRGRVRGTEAFF